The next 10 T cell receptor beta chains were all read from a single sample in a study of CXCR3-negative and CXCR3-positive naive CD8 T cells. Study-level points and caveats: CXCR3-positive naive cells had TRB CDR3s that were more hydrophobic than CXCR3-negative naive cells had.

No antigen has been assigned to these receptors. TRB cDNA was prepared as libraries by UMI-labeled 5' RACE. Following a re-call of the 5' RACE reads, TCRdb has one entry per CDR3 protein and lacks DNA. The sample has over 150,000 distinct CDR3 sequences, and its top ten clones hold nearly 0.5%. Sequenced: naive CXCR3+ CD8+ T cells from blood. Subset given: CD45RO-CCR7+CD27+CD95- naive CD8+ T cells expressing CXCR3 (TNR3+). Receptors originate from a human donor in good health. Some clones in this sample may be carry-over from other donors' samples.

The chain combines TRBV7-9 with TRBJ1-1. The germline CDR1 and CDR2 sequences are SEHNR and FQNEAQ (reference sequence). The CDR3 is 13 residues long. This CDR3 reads CASSSISNTEAFF. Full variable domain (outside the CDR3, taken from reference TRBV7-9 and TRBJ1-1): DTGVSQNPRHKITKRGQNVTFRCDPISEHNRLYWYRQTLGQGPEFLTYFQNEAQLEKSRLLSDRFSAERPKGSFSTLEIQRTEQGDSAMYLCASSSISNTEAFFGQGTRLTVV.

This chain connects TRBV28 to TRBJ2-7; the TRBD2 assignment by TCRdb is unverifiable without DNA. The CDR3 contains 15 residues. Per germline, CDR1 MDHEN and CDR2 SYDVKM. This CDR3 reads CASSPGLASSYEQYF.

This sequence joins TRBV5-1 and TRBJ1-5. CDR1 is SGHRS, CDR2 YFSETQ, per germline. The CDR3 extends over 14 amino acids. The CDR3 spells CASSSGLSDQPQHF.

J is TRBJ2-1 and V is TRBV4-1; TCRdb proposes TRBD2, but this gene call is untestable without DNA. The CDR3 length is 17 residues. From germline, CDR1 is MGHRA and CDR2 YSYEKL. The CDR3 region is CASSQDRAGDLRNEQFF.

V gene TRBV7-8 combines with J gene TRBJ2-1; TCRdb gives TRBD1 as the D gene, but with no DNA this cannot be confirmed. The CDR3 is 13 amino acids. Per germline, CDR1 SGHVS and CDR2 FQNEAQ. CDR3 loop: CASSSTGLGEQFF. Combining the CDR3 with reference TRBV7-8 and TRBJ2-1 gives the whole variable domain GAGVSQSPRYKVAKRGQDVALRCDPISGHVSLFWYQQALGQGPEFLTYFQNEAQLDKSGLPSDRFFAERPEGSVSTLKIQRTQQEDSAVYLCASSSTGLGEQFFGPGTRLTVL.

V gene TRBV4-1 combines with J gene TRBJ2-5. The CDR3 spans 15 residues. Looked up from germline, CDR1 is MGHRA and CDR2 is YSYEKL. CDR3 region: CASSQGIVQQETQYF.

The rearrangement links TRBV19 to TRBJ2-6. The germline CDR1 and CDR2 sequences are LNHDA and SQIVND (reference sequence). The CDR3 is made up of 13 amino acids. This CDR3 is CASGATGANVLTF.

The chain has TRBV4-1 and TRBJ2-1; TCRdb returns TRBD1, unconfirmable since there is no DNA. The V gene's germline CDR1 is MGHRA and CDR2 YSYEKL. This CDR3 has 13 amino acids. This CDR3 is CASSQGVNNEQFF.

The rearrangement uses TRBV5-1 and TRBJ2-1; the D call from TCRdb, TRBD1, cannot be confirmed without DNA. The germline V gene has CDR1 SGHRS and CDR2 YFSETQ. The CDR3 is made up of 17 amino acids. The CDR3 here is CASSLVGRGGPNNEQFF. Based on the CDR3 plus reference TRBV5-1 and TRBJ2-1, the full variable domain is KAGVTQTPRYLIKTRGQQVTLSCSPISGHRSVSWYQQTPGQGLQFLFEYFSETQRNKGNFPGRFSGRQFSNSRSEMNVSTLELGDSALYLCASSLVGRGGPNNEQFFGPGTRLTVL.

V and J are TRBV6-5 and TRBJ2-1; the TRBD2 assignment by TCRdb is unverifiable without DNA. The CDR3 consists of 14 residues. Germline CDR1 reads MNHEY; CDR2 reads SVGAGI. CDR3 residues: CASSGTSGSNEQFF.